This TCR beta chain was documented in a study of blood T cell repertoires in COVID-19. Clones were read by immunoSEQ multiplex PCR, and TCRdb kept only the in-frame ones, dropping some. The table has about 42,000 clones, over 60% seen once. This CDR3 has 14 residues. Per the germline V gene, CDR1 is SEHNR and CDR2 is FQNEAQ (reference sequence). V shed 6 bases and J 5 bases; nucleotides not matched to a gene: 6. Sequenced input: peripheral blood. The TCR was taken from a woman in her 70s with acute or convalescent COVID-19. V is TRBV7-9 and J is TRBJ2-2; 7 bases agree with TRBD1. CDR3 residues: CASSWTGATGELFF. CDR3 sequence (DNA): TGTGCCAGCAGTTGGACAGGAGCGACCGGGGAGCTGTTTTTT.